Below, one T cell receptor beta chain is given with its context. Its target is unknown. Healthy donors had no documented immune events, such as infections, while sampled. The entry originates in a study of identifying expanded T cells in peripheral blood. Study-wide results and limits: Across healthy donors, higher total template counts meant significantly greater approximately 2-week count variance. Technical replicates showed roughly 1.2 changed clones; roughly two weeks 15 to 20; four weeks 19.

TCRdb keeps only in-frame clones here, not all; method: immunoSEQ multiplex PCR. This sample has over 90,000 clones, with roughly 87% found just once. The CDR3 contains 14 residues. Germline assignment: CDR1 MGHRA and CDR2 YSYEKL. Trimming pared 0 bases from V and 1 base from J, leaving 5 bases between. Material for sequencing was blood. This receptor was identified in a person aged 18 to 75 in good health. The V and J genes are TRBV4-1 and TRBJ2-3; no definite D call. This CDR3 reads CASSQERGTDTQYF. The DNA of the CDR3 is TGCGCCAGCAGCCAAGAGCGAGGCACAGATACGCAGTATTTT.